The entry below describes one TCR beta chain. This sample was included in a study of control samples from healthy donors and cancer patients. Clones were read by immunoSEQ multiplex PCR, and TCRdb kept only the in-frame ones, dropping some. Here the sample spans about 86,000 clones, 85% to 90% being singletons. The sequencing sample was made of PBMCs. The receptor was isolated from a woman aged 50 to 65 with colorectal cancer.

The DNA of the CDR3 is TGCGCCAGCAGTTCCGGCGGGGCGGGAAACATTCAGTACTTC. Translation: CASSSGGAGNIQYF. This chain connects TRBV10-1 to TRBJ2-4, with a possible D match to TRBD2 (6 bases). Trimming cost V 5 bases and J 6 bases, with 14 bases left between them. CDR1 WNHNN and CDR2 SYGVQD come from the germline V gene (reference sequence). The CDR3 is 14 amino acids.